This T cell receptor (beta chain) came from a study of human T cells and chemical hapten exposure. Whole-study results and caveats: Positively correlated with patch test score were the counts of PT1 expanded TCRs.

Time point here: pre-sensitization, week 0. Treatment indicated: therapeutic diphenylcyclopropenone sensitization with weekly scalp DPC. Trimming stripped 3 bases from V and 2 bases from J, with 10 bases between. The CDR3 covers 14 residues. The V gene's germline CDR1 is SGHVS and CDR2 FNYEAQ. In regard to this clonotype: Its antigen is still unknown.

TCRdb ran MiXCR on the RACE reads and lists one entry per CDR3 protein. In the table there are approximately 260,000 distinct CDR3 sequences, about 9% of which are singletons. This rearrangement joins TRBV7-6 to TRBJ2-5; D remains unclear. The sequencing here drew on whole blood, taken in connection with sensitization to the hapten diphenylcyclopropenone (DPC). The TCR sequence derives from a woman aged 40 to 50 with alopecia areata. Some clones in this sample may be carry-over from other donors' samples. CDR3 in amino acids: CASSFNSRQETQYF. DNA of the CDR3: TGTGCCAGCAGCTTCAATTCCAGACAAGAGACCCAGTACTTC.